Listed below are T cell receptor beta chains from one sample, sequenced in a study of T cells in Graves' hyperthyroidism and ophthalmopathy. TCRdb used MiXCR to reprocess the multiplex PCR reads, holding one entry per CDR3 protein. The profile shows around 340,000 distinct CDR3 sequences, roughly a fifth of them singletons. Sequencing was performed on blood. The receptors here all came from a woman aged 45-60 years with Graves' hyperthyroidism. The CDR3 runs from the conserved cysteine through the conserved F or W. D genes are given only for firm matches. Size is stated for part of the rows, as once, few or many counts, or as a class when the clone is expanded.

DNA: TGTGCCAGCAGTCCTCGGACTAGCGGAGCTTACGAGCAGTACTTC; CDR3: CASSPRTSGAYEQYF; size: many; V: TRBV11-2; J: TRBJ2-7; D: TRBD2
DNA: TGCAGTGCTAGATCGACAGGTACCTACGAGCAGTACTTC; CDR3: CSARSTGTYEQYF; size: .; V: TRBV20-1; J: TRBJ2-7; D: .
DNA: TGTGCCAGCAGTTCAGGAGGGTCGGGACTTAGAAACACCATATATTTT; CDR3: CASSSGGSGLRNTIYF; size: many; V: TRBV6-1; J: TRBJ1-3; D: .
DNA: TGTGCCAGCAGCTCTACTAGCGGGAGGGTAGGAGATACGCAGTATTTT; CDR3: CASSSTSGRVGDTQYF; size: .; V: TRBV12-3/TRBV12-4; J: TRBJ2-3; D: TRBD2
DNA: TGTGCCATCAGTGAAAGGTCCCAGCAGTACTTC; CDR3: CAISERSQQYF; size: many; V: TRBV10-3; J: TRBJ2-7; D: .
DNA: TGTGCCAGCAGCCTCGGGGTAGATACGCAGTATTTT; CDR3: CASSLGVDTQYF; size: many; V: TRBV5-5; J: TRBJ2-3; D: .
DNA: TGTGCTAGTGGACGGACTAACTATGGCTACACCTTC; CDR3: CASGRTNYGYTF; size: few; V: TRBV12-5; J: TRBJ1-2; D: .
DNA: TGTGCCAGCAGTTTCATGACAGGGAGGGGCGAGCAGTACTTC; CDR3: CASSFMTGRGEQYF; size: many; V: TRBV28; J: TRBJ2-7; D: .
DNA: TGTGCCAGCAGCCTTGGACTAGCGGGAGCTGCGGGTACGCAGTATTTT; CDR3: CASSLGLAGAAGTQYF; size: many; V: TRBV7-9; J: TRBJ2-3; D: TRBD2
DNA: TGTGCCAGCAGTGCTCGGGGGGCAGGGAATCAGCCCCAGCATTTT; CDR3: CASSARGAGNQPQHF; size: few; V: TRBV6-1; J: TRBJ1-5; D: .
DNA: TGTGCCAGCAGGGATGGACAGGGGTACACCGGGGAGCTGTTTTTT; CDR3: CASRDGQGYTGELFF; size: many; V: TRBV12-3/TRBV12-4; J: TRBJ2-2; D: TRBD1
DNA: TGTGCCAGTAGTATAAATTCAGGCGGAGCAGATACGCAGTATTTT; CDR3: CASSINSGGADTQYF; size: .; V: TRBV19; J: TRBJ2-3; D: .
DNA: TGTGCCAGCAGAGCGGGGGTTGAGACCCAGTACTTC; CDR3: CASRAGVETQYF; size: .; V: TRBV6-1; J: TRBJ2-5; D: TRBD2
DNA: TGTGCCAGCAGCCGGCTAGCGGGTCCCTCCTACGAGCAGTACTTC; CDR3: CASSRLAGPSYEQYF; size: few; V: TRBV7-2; J: TRBJ2-7; D: TRBD2
DNA: TGCGCCGGCAGCTTGAGGGTAGCGGGAGGTCAGACCCAGTACTTC; CDR3: CAGSLRVAGGQTQYF; size: .; V: TRBV5-1; J: TRBJ2-5; D: TRBD2
DNA: TGCAGTGCTAGAGAGGGTCAACACTATGGCTACACCTTC; CDR3: CSAREGQHYGYTF; size: many; V: TRBV20-1; J: TRBJ1-2; D: .
DNA: TGTGCCAGCAGCTTAGCGGGAACCCAAAACATTCAGTACTTC; CDR3: CASSLAGTQNIQYF; size: few; V: TRBV11-2; J: TRBJ2-4; D: .
DNA: TGCGCCAGCAGCGTTCGACTAGCGGGGACAGATACGCAGTATTTT; CDR3: CASSVRLAGTDTQYF; size: many; V: TRBV5-1; J: TRBJ2-3; D: TRBD2
DNA: TGTGCCAGCAGCAAACCGGGACTAGCTAACAATGAGCAGTTCTTC; CDR3: CASSKPGLANNEQFF; size: few; V: TRBV7-3; J: TRBJ2-1; D: TRBD2
DNA: TGTGCCAGCAGCCCAATTCCATCTGGGGCCAACGTCCTGACTTTC; CDR3: CASSPIPSGANVLTF; size: few; V: TRBV3-1; J: TRBJ2-6; D: .
DNA: TGCAGTGCTAGAACTCGGCAAGATAACTATGGCTACACCTTC; CDR3: CSARTRQDNYGYTF; size: many; V: TRBV20-1; J: TRBJ1-2; D: .
DNA: TGCAGTGCCCAGGGGGGCAGTCTCTATGGCTACACCTTC; CDR3: CSAQGGSLYGYTF; size: .; V: TRBV20-1; J: TRBJ1-2; D: TRBD1
DNA: TGTGCCAGCAGTGAGCTGAGAATCAATGAAAAACTGTTTTTT; CDR3: CASSELRINEKLFF; size: .; V: TRBV2; J: TRBJ1-4; D: .